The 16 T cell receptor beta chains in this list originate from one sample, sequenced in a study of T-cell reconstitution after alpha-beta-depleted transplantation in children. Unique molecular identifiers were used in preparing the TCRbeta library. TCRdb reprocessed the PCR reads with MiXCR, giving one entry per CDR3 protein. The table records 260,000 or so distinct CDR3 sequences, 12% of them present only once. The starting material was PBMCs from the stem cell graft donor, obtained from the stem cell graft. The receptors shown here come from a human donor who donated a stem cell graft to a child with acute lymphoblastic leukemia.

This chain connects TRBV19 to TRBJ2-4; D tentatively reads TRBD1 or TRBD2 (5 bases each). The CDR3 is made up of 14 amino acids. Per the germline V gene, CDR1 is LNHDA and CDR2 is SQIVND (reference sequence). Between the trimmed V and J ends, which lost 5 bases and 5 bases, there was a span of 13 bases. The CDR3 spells CASSSRMGENIQYF. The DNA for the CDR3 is TGTGCCAGTAGTTCCAGGATGGGGGAAAACATTCAGTACTTC.

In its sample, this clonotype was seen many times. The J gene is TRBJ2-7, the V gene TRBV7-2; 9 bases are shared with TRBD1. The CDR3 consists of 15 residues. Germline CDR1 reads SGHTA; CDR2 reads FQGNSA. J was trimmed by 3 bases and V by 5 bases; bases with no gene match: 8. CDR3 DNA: TGTGCCAGCAGCCCCCGGACAGGGGTTAACTACGAGCAGTACTTC. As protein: CASSPRTGVNYEQYF.

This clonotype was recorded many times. The CDR3 coding sequence is TGTGCCAGCAGTTTTGCCCGATTCCAAGAGACCCAGTACTTC. This translates into CASSFARFQETQYF. The chain recombines TRBV12-3 or TRBV12-4 with TRBJ2-5; no clear D gene. The CDR3 is 14 residues long. V lost 3 bases, J lost 1 base, and 9 bases lay in between.

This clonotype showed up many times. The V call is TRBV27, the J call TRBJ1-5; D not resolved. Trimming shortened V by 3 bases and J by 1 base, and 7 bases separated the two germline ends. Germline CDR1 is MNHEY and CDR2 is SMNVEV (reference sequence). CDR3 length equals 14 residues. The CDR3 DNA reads TGTGCCAGCAGTTTCCGGAGGAGCAATCAGCCCCAGCATTTT. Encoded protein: CASSFRRSNQPQHF.

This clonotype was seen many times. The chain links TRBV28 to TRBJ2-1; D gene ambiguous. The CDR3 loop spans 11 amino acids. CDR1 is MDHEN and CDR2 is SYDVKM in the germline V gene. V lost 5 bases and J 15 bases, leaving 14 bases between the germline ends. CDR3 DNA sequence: TGTGCCAGCAGTCAATGGGTAGATCGGTTCTTC. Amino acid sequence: CASSQWVDRFF.

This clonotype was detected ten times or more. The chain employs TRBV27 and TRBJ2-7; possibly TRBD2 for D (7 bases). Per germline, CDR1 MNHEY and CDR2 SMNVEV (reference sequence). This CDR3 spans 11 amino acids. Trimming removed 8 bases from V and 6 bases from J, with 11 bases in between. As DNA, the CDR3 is TGTGCCAGCTTTAGGGGGGGCGAGCAGTACTTC. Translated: CASFRGGEQYF.

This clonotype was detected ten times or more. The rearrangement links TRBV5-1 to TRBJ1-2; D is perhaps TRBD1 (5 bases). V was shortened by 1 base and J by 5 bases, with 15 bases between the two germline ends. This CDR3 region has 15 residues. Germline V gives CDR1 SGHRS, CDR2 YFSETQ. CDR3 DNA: TGCGCCAGCAGCTTGCCTAGCGGGGGTTGGTATGGCTACACCTTC. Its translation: CASSLPSGGWYGYTF.

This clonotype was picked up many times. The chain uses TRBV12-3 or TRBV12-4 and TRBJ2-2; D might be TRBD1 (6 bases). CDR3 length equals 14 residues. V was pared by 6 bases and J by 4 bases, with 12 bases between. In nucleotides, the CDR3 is TGTGCCAGCAGCCAAGGACAGCTCACCGGGGAGCTGTTTTTT. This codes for CASSQGQLTGELFF.

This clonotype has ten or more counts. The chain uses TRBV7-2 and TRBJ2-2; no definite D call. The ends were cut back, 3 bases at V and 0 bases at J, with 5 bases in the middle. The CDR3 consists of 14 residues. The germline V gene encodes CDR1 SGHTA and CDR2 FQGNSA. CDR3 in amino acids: CASSFRANTGELFF. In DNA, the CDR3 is TGTGCCAGCAGCTTTAGGGCGAACACCGGGGAGCTGTTTTTT.

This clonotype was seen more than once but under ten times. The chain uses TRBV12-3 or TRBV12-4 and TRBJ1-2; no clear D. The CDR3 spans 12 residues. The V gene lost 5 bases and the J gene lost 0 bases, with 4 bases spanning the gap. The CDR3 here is CASSTTNYGYTF. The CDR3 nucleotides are TGTGCCAGCAGTACCACTAACTATGGCTACACCTTC.

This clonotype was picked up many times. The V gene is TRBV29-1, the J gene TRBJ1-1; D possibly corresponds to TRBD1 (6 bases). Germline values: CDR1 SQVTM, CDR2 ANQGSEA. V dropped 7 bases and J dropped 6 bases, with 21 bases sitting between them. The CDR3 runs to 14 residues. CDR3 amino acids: CSAGGGWEGAEAFF. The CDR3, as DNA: TGCAGCGCGGGCGGGGGCTGGGAGGGGGCTGAAGCTTTCTTT.

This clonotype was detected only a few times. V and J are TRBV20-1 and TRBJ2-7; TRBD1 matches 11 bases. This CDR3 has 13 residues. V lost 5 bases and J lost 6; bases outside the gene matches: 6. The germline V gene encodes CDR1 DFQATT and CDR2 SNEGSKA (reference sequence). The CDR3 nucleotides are TGCAGTGCTGCCGGGACAGGGGGGCTCGAGCAGTACTTC. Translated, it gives CSAAGTGGLEQYF.

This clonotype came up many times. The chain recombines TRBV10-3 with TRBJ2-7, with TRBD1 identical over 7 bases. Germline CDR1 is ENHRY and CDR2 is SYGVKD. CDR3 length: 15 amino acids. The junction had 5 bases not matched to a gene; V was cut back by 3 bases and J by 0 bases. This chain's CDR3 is CAISDLDRSSYEQYF. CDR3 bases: TGTGCCATCAGTGATCTGGACAGGAGCTCCTACGAGCAGTACTTC.

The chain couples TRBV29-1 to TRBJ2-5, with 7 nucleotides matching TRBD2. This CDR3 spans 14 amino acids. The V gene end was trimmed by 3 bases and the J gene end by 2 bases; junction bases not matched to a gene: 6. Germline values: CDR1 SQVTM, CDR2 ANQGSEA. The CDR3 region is CSVEPAGVQETQYF. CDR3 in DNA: TGCAGCGTTGAGCCGGCGGGGGTTCAAGAGACCCAGTACTTC.

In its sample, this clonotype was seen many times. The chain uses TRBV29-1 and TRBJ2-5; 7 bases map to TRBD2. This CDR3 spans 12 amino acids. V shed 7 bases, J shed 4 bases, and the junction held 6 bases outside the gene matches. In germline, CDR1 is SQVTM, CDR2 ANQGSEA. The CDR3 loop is CSAAGRRETQYF. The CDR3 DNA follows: TGCAGCGCAGCGGGACGTCGAGAGACCCAGTACTTC. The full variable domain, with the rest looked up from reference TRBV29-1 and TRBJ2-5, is SAVISQKPSRDICQRGTSLTIQCQVDSQVTMMFWYRQQPGQSLTLIATANQGSEATYESGFVIDKFPISRPNLTFSTLTVSNMSPEDSSIYLCSAAGRRETQYFGPGTRLLVL.

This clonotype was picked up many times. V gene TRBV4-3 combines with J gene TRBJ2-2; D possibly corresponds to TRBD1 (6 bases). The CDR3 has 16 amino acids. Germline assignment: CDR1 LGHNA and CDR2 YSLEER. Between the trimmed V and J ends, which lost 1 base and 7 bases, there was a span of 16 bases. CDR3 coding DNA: TGCGCCAGCAGCCAAGCTAGGGCAGGGGTCGGCGGGGAGCTGTTTTTT. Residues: CASSQARAGVGGELFF.